The rows below give T cell receptor beta chains drawn from one sample of a study of T cell repertoires in cytomegalovirus infection. These receptors have no known antigen. TCRdb ran MiXCR on the reads and lists one entry per CDR3 protein. The repertoire consists of fewer than 650,000 distinct CDR3 sequences, with about 40% occurring once and the leading ten covering around 48%. Sequences were derived from cultured PBMCs, sampled from culture after CMV antigen stimulation. Receptors originate from a human donor in good health (CMV status not recorded). Some clones in this sample may be carry-over from other donors' samples. Each CDR3 is given with its conserved first and last residue. The order of the fields is CDR3 protein, CDR3 DNA, clone size, V gene, J gene, D gene. D genes are given only for firm matches. Clone size appears in some rows only: once, few, many, or a class for an expanded clone.

CSVRAGGREDTQYF	TGCAGTGTGAGAGCGGGAGGCCGGGAAGATACGCAGTATTTT	.	TRBV20-1	TRBJ2-3	TRBD2
CASSFLTGPETGRTQYF	TGTGCCAGCAGCTTCTTAACAGGGCCCGAAACAGGACGGACCCAGTACTTC	.	TRBV5-6	TRBJ2-5	.
CASSFWAPIGETQYF	TGTGCCAGCAGCTTCTGGGCCCCGATCGGAGAGACCCAGTACTTC	.	TRBV7-6	TRBJ2-5	.
CSARRAESPLHF	TGCAGTGCTAGACGGGCAGAATCACCCCTCCACTTT	few	TRBV20-1	TRBJ1-6	.
CASSPNQGADGYTF	TGTGCCAGCTCACCAAATCAGGGGGCGGATGGCTACACCTTC	.	TRBV18	TRBJ1-2	TRBD1
CASSFRRGDYNEQFF	TGTGCCAGCAGTTTTCGGCGGGGGGACTACAATGAGCAGTTCTTC	few	TRBV12-3/TRBV12-4	TRBJ2-1	TRBD2
CASSLQGQKFTDTQYF	TGTGCCAGCAGCTTACAGGGACAGAAGTTCACAGATACGCAGTATTTT	.	TRBV5-6	TRBJ2-3	TRBD1
CASSIWRGSNQPQHF	TGTGCCAGTAGTATTTGGCGGGGTAGCAATCAGCCCCAGCATTTT	few	TRBV19	TRBJ1-5	.
CASSRGGPSLAPTDTQYF	TGTGCCAGCAGCCGAGGCGGCCCCTCCCTAGCTCCCACAGATACGCAGTATTTT	.	TRBV5-6	TRBJ2-3	.
CASSPRGGRGPYNEQFF	TGTGCCAGCAGCCCAAGGGGGGGGCGGGGGCCCTACAATGAGCAGTTCTTC	.	TRBV3-1	TRBJ2-1	.
CASSEVSSSYNEQFF	TGTGCCAGCAGTGAAGTCTCCAGCTCCTACAATGAGCAGTTCTTC	few	TRBV6-1	TRBJ2-1	.
CASSYDQQETQYF	TGTGCCAGCAGCTACGACCAGCAAGAGACCCAGTACTTC	many	TRBV7-8	TRBJ2-5	.
CASREQGGDEQYF	TGTGCCAGCAGGGAACAGGGAGGCGACGAGCAGTACTTC	.	TRBV6-2/TRBV6-3	TRBJ2-7	.
CASRRTVGSGYTF	TGTGCCAGCAGAAGGACGGTGGGATCGGGCTACACCTTC	.	TRBV27	TRBJ1-2	.
CASWGYGYTF	TGTGCCAGTTGGGGCTATGGCTACACCTTC	few	TRBV19	TRBJ1-2	.
CASRPRGGGYEQYF	TGTGCCAGCAGGCCCCGGGGGGGTGGCTACGAGCAGTACTTC	.	TRBV7-9	TRBJ2-7	TRBD2
CASSTLRDGPMNTEAFF	TGTGCCAGTAGTACCCTCCGGGACGGACCTATGAACACTGAAGCTTTCTTT	.	TRBV19	TRBJ1-1	.
CASSSTVDTQYF	TGTGCCAGCAGTTCGACTGTAGATACGCAGTATTTT	.	TRBV6-2/TRBV6-3	TRBJ2-3	.
CASSRGGVEAGYTF	TGTGCCAGCAGCCGAGGGGGCGTGGAGGCCGGCTACACCTTC	few	TRBV7-9	TRBJ1-2	TRBD1
CASSGQGVFDEQFF	TGCGCCAGTTCTGGACAGGGTGTCTTCGATGAGCAGTTCTTC	.	TRBV5-1	TRBJ2-1	TRBD1
CASSRITRDAYNEQFF	TGTGCCAGCAGCCGGATCACTAGAGATGCCTACAATGAGCAGTTCTTC	.	TRBV6-5	TRBJ2-1	.
CASTFQGATEAFF	TGTGCCAGCACATTCCAGGGGGCTACTGAAGCTTTCTTT	.	TRBV2	TRBJ1-1	TRBD1
CASSLGLAGGPWAKNIQYF	TGTGCCAGCAGCTTAGGTCTAGCGGGAGGGCCGTGGGCCAAAAACATTCAGTACTTC	many	TRBV7-2	TRBJ2-4	TRBD2
CASSLAVSGLSSYEQYF	TGTGCCAGCAGCTTAGCGGTTAGCGGGTTATCCTCCTACGAGCAGTACTTC	few	TRBV7-2	TRBJ2-7	TRBD2
CASSAVAWGYEQYF	TGTGCCAGCAGCGCCGTAGCGTGGGGGTACGAGCAGTACTTC	few	TRBV7-2	TRBJ2-7	.
CASSLDGREAFF	TGCGCCAGCAGCTTGGACGGACGGGAAGCTTTCTTT	.	TRBV5-1	TRBJ1-1	.
CASSRDHYEQYF	TGCGCCAGCAGCAGGGACCACTACGAGCAGTACTTC	.	TRBV5-1	TRBJ2-7	.
CASSPQVTGETQYF	TGTGCCAGCTCACCCCAGGTTACCGGAGAGACCCAGTACTTC	.	TRBV18	TRBJ2-5	.
CSARDPRYNRGNQPQHF	TGCAGTGCTAGAGACCCCCGATACAACAGGGGCAATCAGCCCCAGCATTTT	.	TRBV20-1	TRBJ1-5	.
CASSSRDSSRETQYF	TGTGCCAGCAGCTCCCGGGACTCATCCCGAGAGACCCAGTACTTC	.	TRBV9	TRBJ2-5	.
CASSTYLGTPQETQYF	TGTGCCAGCAGCACTTATTTGGGGACCCCACAAGAGACCCAGTACTTC	many	TRBV7-2	TRBJ2-5	.
CASSLRGGQGPHF	TGTGCCAGCAGCTTAAGGGGGGGACAGGGGCCCCACTTT	.	TRBV13	TRBJ1-6	TRBD1
CASSSPSGRGQETQYF	TGTGCCAGCAGCTCCCCTAGCGGGAGAGGGCAAGAGACCCAGTACTTC	.	TRBV5-4	TRBJ2-5	TRBD2
CASSLEWRGASYNEQFF	TGTGCCAGCAGCTTAGAATGGCGGGGCGCCTCCTACAATGAGCAGTTCTTC	.	TRBV7-9	TRBJ2-1	.
CASSLRLRIQGTNEQFF	TGTGCCAGTAGTCTCCGACTTCGGATACAGGGGACCAATGAGCAGTTCTTC	.	TRBV19	TRBJ2-1	TRBD1
CASSWGGGTEAFF	TGTGCCAGCAGCTGGGGCGGAGGCACTGAAGCTTTCTTT	.	TRBV14	TRBJ1-1	.
CASSLTGRYEQYF	TGTGCCAGCAGCTTGACTGGGCGATACGAGCAGTACTTC	few	TRBV7-6	TRBJ2-7	.
CASSPRRHYNEQFF	TGTGCCAGCAGCCCCAGACGACATTACAATGAGCAGTTCTTC	.	TRBV7-8	TRBJ2-1	.
CASRLRGSPTDTQYF	TGTGCCAGCAGGTTGCGGGGCAGCCCGACAGATACGCAGTATTTT	.	TRBV6-2/TRBV6-3	TRBJ2-3	.
CASSLDLEYEQYF	TGTGCCAGCAGTCTAGACCTCGAATACGAGCAGTACTTC	.	TRBV2	TRBJ2-7	.
CATSRSTHGVWGDTQYF	TGTGCCACCAGCAGAAGTACTCATGGCGTTTGGGGTGATACGCAGTATTTT	.	TRBV15	TRBJ2-3	.
CASSTLGGQPQHF	TGTGCCAGTAGCACACTTGGGGGGCAGCCCCAGCATTTT	.	TRBV19	TRBJ1-5	.
CSALLAGGLYGQFF	TGCAGTGCTTTACTAGCGGGGGGGCTTTATGGGCAGTTCTTC	few	TRBV20-1	TRBJ2-1	TRBD2
CASSYSQGGNEQFF	TGTGCCAGCAGTTACTCACAGGGAGGCAATGAGCAGTTCTTC	few	TRBV6-2/TRBV6-3	TRBJ2-1	.
CASSLSRASNEKLFF	TGTGCCAGCAGTTTGTCCCGGGCCTCTAATGAAAAACTGTTTTTT	few	TRBV27	TRBJ1-4	.
CASSRNGQFF	TGTGCCAGCAGCCGTAATGGGCAGTTCTTC	few	TRBV7-2	TRBJ2-1	.
CSVEDRRGQGFGGAYGYTF	TGCAGCGTTGAAGATAGAAGGGGACAGGGGTTCGGTGGGGCCTATGGCTACACCTTC	few	TRBV29-1	TRBJ1-2	TRBD1
CASSSRRDTEAFF	TGTGCCAGCAGCAGCCGGCGGGACACTGAAGCTTTCTTT	.	TRBV11-2	TRBJ1-1	.
CSARDAGGRGLNEQFF	TGCAGTGCTAGAGATGCAGGGGGACGGGGACTCAATGAGCAGTTCTTC	.	TRBV20-1	TRBJ2-1	.
CASSPGQGSIQPQHF	TGTGCCAGCTCACCGGGACAGGGAAGTATTCAGCCCCAGCATTTT	.	TRBV18	TRBJ1-5	TRBD1
CASSPAWNYNEQFF	TGTGCCAGCAGCCCCGCTTGGAACTACAATGAGCAGTTCTTC	.	TRBV7-2	TRBJ2-1	.
CASSLGIGNEQYF	TGTGCCAGCAGCTTGGGGATAGGGAACGAGCAGTACTTC	few	TRBV7-2	TRBJ2-7	.
CASSESPGETQYF	TGCGCCAGCAGCGAATCGCCGGGGGAGACCCAGTACTTC	.	TRBV5-1	TRBJ2-5	.
CASSARRDQPQHF	TGTGCCAGCAGTGCCAGACGGGATCAGCCCCAGCATTTT	few	TRBV6-1	TRBJ1-5	.